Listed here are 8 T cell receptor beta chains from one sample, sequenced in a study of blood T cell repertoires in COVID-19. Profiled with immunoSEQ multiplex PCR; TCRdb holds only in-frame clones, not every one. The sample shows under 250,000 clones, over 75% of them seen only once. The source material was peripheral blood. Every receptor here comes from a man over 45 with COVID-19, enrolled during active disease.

The CDR3 region is CASSLRTGLYGYTF. Here the CDR3 DNA reads TGTGCCAGCAGCCTTCGGACAGGCCTCTATGGCTACACCTTC. This chain uses TRBV3-1 (or the pseudogene TRBV3-2) with TRBJ1-2; TRBD1 agrees at 7 bases. Germline loops: CDR1 LGHDT, CDR2 YNNKEL (reference sequence). V lost 4 bases to trimming and J lost 4 bases; unmatched junction nucleotides: 6. The CDR3 sequence is 14 residues long.

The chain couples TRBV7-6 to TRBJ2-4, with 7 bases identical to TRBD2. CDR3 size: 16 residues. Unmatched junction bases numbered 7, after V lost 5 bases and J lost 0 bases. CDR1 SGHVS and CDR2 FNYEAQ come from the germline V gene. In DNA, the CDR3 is TGTGCCAGCAGCCCAGCGGGACGGGAAGCCAAAAACATTCAGTACTTC. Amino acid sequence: CASSPAGREAKNIQYF.

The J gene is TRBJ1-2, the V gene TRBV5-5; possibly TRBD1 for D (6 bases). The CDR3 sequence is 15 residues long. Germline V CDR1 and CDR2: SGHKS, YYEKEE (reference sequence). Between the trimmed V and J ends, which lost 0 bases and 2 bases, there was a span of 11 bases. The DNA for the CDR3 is TGTGCCAGCAGCTTGGGGGTGGGGACAAACTATGGCTACACCTTC. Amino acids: CASSLGVGTNYGYTF.

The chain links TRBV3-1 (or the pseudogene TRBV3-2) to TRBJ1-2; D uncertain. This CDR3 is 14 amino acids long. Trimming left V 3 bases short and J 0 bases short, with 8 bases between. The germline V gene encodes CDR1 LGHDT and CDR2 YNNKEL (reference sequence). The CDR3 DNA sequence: TGTGCCAGCAGCCAGTCAGAAACTAACTATGGCTACACCTTC. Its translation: CASSQSETNYGYTF.

The CDR3 DNA reads as TGTGCCAGCAACCCCCAGCGTCGGGTTGGCAGTGAGACCCAGTACTTC. It yields the protein CASNPQRRVGSETQYF. The J gene is TRBJ2-5, the V gene TRBV7-8, with no clear D. CDR1 is SGHVS and CDR2 is FQNEAQ in the germline V gene. CDR3 length: 16 amino acids. V lost 7 bases and J 5 bases, leaving 23 bases between the germline ends.

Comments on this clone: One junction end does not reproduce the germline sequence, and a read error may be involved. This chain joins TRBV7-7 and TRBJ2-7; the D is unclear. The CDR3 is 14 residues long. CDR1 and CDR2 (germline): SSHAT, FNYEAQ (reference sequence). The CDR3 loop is CASSLSYSSDEQYF. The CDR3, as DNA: TGTGCTAGCAGCTTATCTTACAGTTCAGACGAGCAGTACTTC.

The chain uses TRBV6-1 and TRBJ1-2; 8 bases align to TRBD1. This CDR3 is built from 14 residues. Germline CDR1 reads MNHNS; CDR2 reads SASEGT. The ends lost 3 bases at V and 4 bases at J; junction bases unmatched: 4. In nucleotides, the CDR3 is TGTGCCAGCAGTGAGGACAGGGCCTTCTATGGCTACACCTTC. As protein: CASSEDRAFYGYTF.

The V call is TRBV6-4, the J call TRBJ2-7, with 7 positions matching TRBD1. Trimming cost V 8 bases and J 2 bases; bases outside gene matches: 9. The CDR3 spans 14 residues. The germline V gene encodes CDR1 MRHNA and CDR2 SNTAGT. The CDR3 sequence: CASLGQAHPYEQYF. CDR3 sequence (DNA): TGTGCCAGCCTAGGACAGGCGCACCCCTACGAGCAGTACTTC.